Shown below are 32 T cell receptor beta chains from a single sample sequenced in a study of cytomegalovirus exposure and HLA in healthy donors. Vbeta (60) and Jbeta (13) primers were used in the PCR. Generated by immunoSEQ multiplex PCR, the TCRdb table keeps only in-frame clones and is missing some. The data hold about 82,000 clones, with roughly four fifths observed a single time. The material sequenced was PBMCs. All receptors derive from a human donor in good health.

As DNA, the CDR3 is TGTGCCAGCAGTTACTCGGCAGGATTGAACACTGAAGCTTTCTTT. Protein: CASSYSAGLNTEAFF. V usage is TRBV6-6 and J usage is TRBJ1-1, with D hard to call. The V gene's germline CDR1 is MNHNY and CDR2 SVGAGI (reference sequence). This CDR3 region has 15 residues. Trimming left V 0 bases short and J 0 bases short, with 8 bases between.

The V call is TRBV6-5, the J call TRBJ2-2; 7 bases agree with TRBD1. The CDR3 spans 15 residues. Germline V gene sequence: CDR1 MNHEY, CDR2 SVGAGI. V trimming: 6 bases; J trimming: 1 base; junction bases outside the gene matches: 5. This chain's CDR3 is CASSFRGKNTGELFF. The CDR3 DNA reads TGTGCCAGCAGCTTCAGGGGGAAGAACACCGGGGAGCTGTTTTTT.

V gene TRBV14 combines with J gene TRBJ1-1, with D unresolved. The germline V and J ends were trimmed by 5 bases and 0 bases, with 7 bases remaining between them. The CDR3 is made up of 13 amino acids. The germline gives CDR1 SGHDN, CDR2 FVKESK. The CDR3 nucleotides are TGTGCCAGCAGCGTCCAGATGAACACTGAAGCTTTCTTT. The encoded protein is CASSVQMNTEAFF. Full variable domain (rest looked up from reference TRBV14 and TRBJ1-1): EAGVTQFPSHSVIEKGQTVTLRCDPISGHDNLYWYRRVMGKEIKFLLHFVKESKQDESGMPNNRFLAERTGGTYSTLKVQPAELEDSGVYFCASSVQMNTEAFFGQGTRLTVV.

In DNA, the CDR3 is TGCGCCAGCAGCCATGGACTAGGAGTCAACACCGGGGAGCTGTTTTTT. The encoded protein is CASSHGLGVNTGELFF. The V gene is TRBV5-1, the J gene TRBJ2-2; 7 bases line up with TRBD2. J was trimmed by 2 bases and V by 4 bases; bases with no gene match: 8. This CDR3 comprises 16 residues. Germline assignment: CDR1 SGHRS and CDR2 YFSETQ.

This chain connects TRBV4-3 to TRBJ2-3, with 10 bases fitting TRBD1. The V gene end was trimmed by 1 base and the J gene end by 5 bases; junction bases not matched to a gene: 3. The CDR3 totals 15 residues. The germline V gene has CDR1 LGHNA and CDR2 YSLEER. The chain's CDR3 is CASSQGQGAIDTQYF. For the CDR3, the DNA is TGCGCCAGCAGCCAAGGACAGGGGGCAATAGATACGCAGTATTTT.

With regard to this clone: Other DNA sequences within the sample encode an identical CDR3. The V gene is TRBV7-9, the J gene TRBJ2-7; a weak D match, TRBD2 (5 bases). V lost 5 bases and J lost 5, with 13 bases in between. Looked up from germline, CDR1 is SEHNR and CDR2 is FQNEAQ (reference sequence). The CDR3 is 13 residues long. CDR3 residues: CASSPRTGNEQYF. The CDR3 DNA sequence: TGTGCCAGCAGCCCCAGAACGGGGAACGAGCAGTACTTC. The whole variable domain, filled in from reference TRBV7-9 and TRBJ2-7, reads DTGVSQNPRHKITKRGQNVTFRCDPISEHNRLYWYRQTLGQGPEFLTYFQNEAQLEKSRLLSDRFSAERPKGSFSTLEIQRTEQGDSAMYLCASSPRTGNEQYFGPGTRLTVT.

V usage is TRBV27 and J usage is TRBJ2-1, with D maybe TRBD2 (6 bases). This CDR3 is built from 13 residues. Germline CDR1 reads MNHEY; CDR2 reads SMNVEV (reference sequence). Trimming cost V 7 bases and J 8 bases, with 15 bases left between them. The CDR3 is CASTDYSPHEQFF. CDR3 nucleotides: TGTGCCAGCACGGACTATAGCCCTCATGAGCAGTTCTTC.

The chain carries TRBV6-5 and TRBJ1-4; a weak D match, TRBD1 (6 bases). The V and J ends lost 2 bases and 6 bases respectively, with 10 bases between them. The CDR3 loop spans 14 amino acids. Per the germline V gene, CDR1 is MNHEY and CDR2 is SVGAGI. The CDR3 DNA follows: TGTGCCAGCAGTTACGGGTCAGGGGATGAAAAACTGTTTTTT. The encoded protein is CASSYGSGDEKLFF.

The chain employs TRBV2 and TRBJ1-2, with D perhaps matching TRBD1 (5 bases). Per germline, CDR1 SNHLY and CDR2 FYNNEI. V lost 9 bases to trimming and J lost 2 bases, with 7 bases between them. This CDR3 has 11 residues. As DNA, the CDR3 is TGTGCCAGTTCAGGGAACTATGGCTACACCTTC. It translates to CASSGNYGYTF. Filled out from reference TRBV2 and TRBJ1-2, the complete variable domain reads EPEVTQTPSHQVTQMGQEVILRCVPISNHLYFYWYRQILGQKVEFLVSFYNNEISEKSEIFDDQFSVERPDGSNFTLKIRSTKLEDSAMYFCASSGNYGYTFGSGTRLTVV.

The chain recombines TRBV7-8 with TRBJ1-6, with 7 bases that match TRBD1. Germline V gives CDR1 SGHVS, CDR2 FQNEAQ. The CDR3 totals 17 residues. Trimming cost V 4 bases and J 0 bases; bases outside gene matches: 6. CDR3: CASSSGTASSYNSPLHF. Written as DNA, the CDR3 is TGTGCCAGCAGCTCCGGGACAGCGAGCTCCTATAATTCACCCCTCCACTTT.

On this clone: At one boundary the junction diverges from the germline segment, which might be a read error. CDR3 bases: TGCAGTGCAACCTGGGACTACGCCATAATCTTC. Its translation: CSATWDYAIIF. The chain carries TRBV20-1 and TRBJ2-1; 7 bases line up with TRBD2. The CDR3 is 11 residues long. The germline gives CDR1 DFQATT, CDR2 SNEGSKA (reference sequence).

J is TRBJ2-3 and V is TRBV5-4, with TRBD2 matching over 11 bases. The CDR3 spans 15 residues. Germline V gives CDR1 SGHNT, CDR2 YYREEE (reference sequence). The ends lost 2 bases at V and 4 bases at J; junction bases unmatched: 3. The CDR3 sequence: CASSFSGGAPDTQYF. CDR3 sequence (DNA): TGTGCCAGCAGCTTTAGCGGGGGGGCCCCAGATACGCAGTATTTT.

J is TRBJ1-4 and V is TRBV4-1; no firm D call. Germline CDR1 MGHRA, CDR2 YSYEKL. The ends were cut back, 0 bases at V and 8 bases at J, with 13 bases in the middle. This CDR3 region has 15 residues. The CDR3 sequence is CASSQDLPWREKLFF. The CDR3 DNA follows: TGCGCCAGCAGCCAAGACTTACCTTGGAGGGAAAAACTGTTTTTT.

V usage is TRBV4-3 and J usage is TRBJ2-3, with 12 nucleotides matching TRBD2. CDR3 size: 16 residues. Germline CDR1 and CDR2: LGHNA and YSLEER. The V segment lost 1 base and the J segment 4 bases; nucleotides outside the gene matches: 3. Here the CDR3 reads CASSQALAGGPDTQYF. Here the CDR3 DNA reads TGCGCCAGCAGCCAAGCCCTAGCGGGGGGGCCAGATACGCAGTATTTT.

The rearrangement links TRBV11-2 to TRBJ1-6; 7 nucleotides align to TRBD1. Germline loops: CDR1 SGHAT, CDR2 FQNNGV. With V trimmed by 4 bases and J by 9 bases, 9 bases remained unmatched. There are 15 residues in the CDR3. In DNA, the CDR3 is TGTGCCAGCAGCTCCGGACAGGCAAGAGGTTCACCCCTCCACTTT. It specifies CASSSGQARGSPLHF.

The chain recombines TRBV29-1 with TRBJ1-1; D gene unclear. Trimming took off 0 bases at V and 0 bases at J, with 8 bases between the two ends. This CDR3 is built from 14 residues. Germline values: CDR1 SQVTM, CDR2 ANQGSEA. CDR3 sequence (DNA): TGCAGCGTTGAAGATTGGTCGGTGAACACTGAAGCTTTCTTT. Protein sequence: CSVEDWSVNTEAFF.

This chain joins TRBV13 and TRBJ2-7; 8 bases map to TRBD1. V was clipped by 5 bases and J by 8 bases; unmatched bases: 20. There are 17 residues in the CDR3. Germline CDR1 reads PRHDT; CDR2 reads FYEKMQ (reference sequence). The CDR3 nucleotides are TGTGCCAGCAGCACCAGCCTCGGACAGGGAATGAGGCAGCAGCAGTACTTC. Amino acid sequence: CASSTSLGQGMRQQQYF.

The chain is built from TRBV2 and TRBJ2-7; 7 bases align to TRBD1. The CDR3 totals 12 residues. The trim removed 4 bases at V and 3 bases at J, leaving 0 bases unmatched. Germline assignment: CDR1 SNHLY and CDR2 FYNNEI. The CDR3 here is CASSGDSYEQYF. DNA of the CDR3: TGTGCCAGCAGTGGGGACAGCTACGAGCAGTACTTC.

The J gene is TRBJ2-5, the V gene TRBV30; D is possibly TRBD2 (5 bases). The closer fit of TRBJ2-7 to the DNA end suggests the J call may be wrong. The germline V gene encodes CDR1 GTSNPN and CDR2 SVGIG (reference sequence). The CDR3 sequence is 14 residues long. CDR3 DNA sequence: TGTGCCTGGAGTACTGGGGTTGACTACTACGAGCAGTACTTC. Translated: CAWSTGVDYYEQYF.

This sequence joins TRBV25-1 and TRBJ1-1; D might be TRBD1 (5 bases). Trimming removed 7 bases at V and 5 bases at J, with 14 bases between. The length of the CDR3 is 13 residues. Germline V gives CDR1 MGHDK, CDR2 SYGVNS. The CDR3 sequence: CASTKVGGTEAFF. For the CDR3, the DNA is TGTGCCAGCACGAAGGTGGGGGGAACTGAAGCTTTCTTT.

The genes are TRBV7-9 and TRBJ1-2, with 9 positions matching TRBD1. The CDR3 sequence is 15 residues long. Germline V CDR1 and CDR2: SEHNR, FQNEAQ (reference sequence). V trimming: 5 bases; J trimming: 2 bases; junction bases outside the gene matches: 6. CDR3 coding DNA: TGTGCCAGCAGCACCTCCGGGACAGGGAACTATGGCTACACCTTC. Translating it yields CASSTSGTGNYGYTF. Full variable domain (missing parts from reference TRBV7-9 and TRBJ1-2): DTGVSQNPRHKITKRGQNVTFRCDPISEHNRLYWYRQTLGQGPEFLTYFQNEAQLEKSRLLSDRFSAERPKGSFSTLEIQRTEQGDSAMYLCASSTSGTGNYGYTFGSGTRLTVV.

In DNA form, the CDR3 reads TGCAGCGTGCCGGCTAGCGGGGGGGCCAATGAGCAGTTCTTC. Translating gives CSVPASGGANEQFF. The V and J genes are TRBV29-1 and TRBJ2-1, with 12 positions matching TRBD2. This CDR3 has 14 residues. Germline values: CDR1 SQVTM, CDR2 ANQGSEA. V shed 6 bases, J shed 6 bases, and the junction held 6 bases outside the gene matches.

The J gene is TRBJ2-5, the V gene TRBV11-2, with 9 nucleotides matching TRBD2. The V segment lost 5 bases and the J segment 4 bases; nucleotides outside the gene matches: 11. The CDR3 runs 16 residues. The germline CDR1 and CDR2 sequences are SGHAT and FQNNGV. The CDR3 here is CASSRGAGGPGETQYF. DNA of the CDR3: TGTGCCAGCAGCCGGGGGGCGGGGGGGCCCGGAGAGACCCAGTACTTC.

The CDR3 region has the DNA TGTGCCACCAGCAGAGAGAGCTATGGCTACACCTTC. The encoded protein is CATSRESYGYTF. This chain connects TRBV15 to TRBJ1-2; no firm D call. Germline CDR1 is LNHNV and CDR2 is YYDKDF (reference sequence). V shed 0 bases and J shed 4 bases, with 3 bases lying between them. This CDR3 has 12 residues.

The chain's CDR3 is CASSQEGQGSYEQYF. The CDR3, as DNA: TGTGCCAGCAGCCAAGAAGGGCAGGGATCCTACGAGCAGTACTTC. This chain uses TRBV4-2 with TRBJ2-7; perhaps TRBD1 as D (5 bases). Germline V gene data show CDR1 as LGHNA and CDR2 as YNFKEQ. The CDR3 totals 15 residues. The V end was cut by 0 bases, the J end by 1 base, with 10 bases between.

This chain joins TRBV6-5 and TRBJ1-5; 7 bases map to TRBD1. This CDR3 spans 15 amino acids. Germline V gene lookup returns CDR1 MNHEY and CDR2 SVGAGI. Trimming at V came to 2 bases and at J to 3 bases, leaving 4 bases not matched to a gene. The CDR3 DNA sequence: TGTGCCAGCAGTTACCGGACAGGCCCCAATCAGCCCCAGCATTTT. This sequence encodes CASSYRTGPNQPQHF.

This clone has more than one count but fewer than ten. CDR3 nucleotide sequence: TGTGCCAGCAGCTCGGATCCGCGAGGGAATACGCAGTATTTT. This translates into CASSSDPRGNTQYF. The gene calls are TRBV5-4 and TRBJ2-3; D possibly corresponds to TRBD2 (5 bases). The V gene's germline CDR1 is SGHNT and CDR2 YYREEE (reference sequence). CDR3 length equals 14 residues. With 3 bases removed from V and 7 bases from J, the gap between germline ends came to 15 bases. The complete variable domain, with remaining parts taken from reference TRBV5-4 and TRBJ2-3, reads ETGVTQSPTHLIKTRGQQVTLRCSSQSGHNTVSWYQQALGQGPQFIFQYYREEENGRGNFPPRFSGLQFPNYSSELNVNALELDDSALYLCASSSDPRGNTQYFGPGTRLTVL.

The chain links TRBV5-1 to TRBJ2-2; D is uncertain. The V gene lost 0 bases and the J gene lost 7 bases, with 7 bases spanning the gap. Germline values: CDR1 SGHRS, CDR2 YFSETQ. The CDR3 is 13 residues long. The DNA of the CDR3 is TGCGCCAGCAGCTTGGCCGTAAACGGGGAGCTGTTTTTT. It yields the protein CASSLAVNGELFF. The full variable domain, in which reference TRBV5-1 and TRBJ2-2 provide the parts outside the CDR3, is KAGVTQTPRYLIKTRGQQVTLSCSPISGHRSVSWYQQTPGQGLQFLFEYFSETQRNKGNFPGRFSGRQFSNSRSEMNVSTLELGDSALYLCASSLAVNGELFFGEGSRLTVL.

The J gene is TRBJ2-1, the V gene TRBV19; D is uncertain. Germline loops: CDR1 LNHDA, CDR2 SQIVND (reference sequence). The CDR3 loop spans 14 amino acids. V lost 3 bases and J 6 bases, leaving 12 bases between the germline ends. CDR3 in DNA: TGTGCCAGTAGTATGTCATTAGGAGTCAATGAGCAGTTCTTC. Translating gives CASSMSLGVNEQFF.

The CDR3 protein is CASSFGGPANTGELFF. CDR3 in DNA: TGTGCCAGCAGCTTCGGCGGTCCTGCGAACACCGGGGAGCTGTTTTTT. The chain joins TRBV7-6 to TRBJ2-2, with D uncertain. The CDR3 consists of 16 residues. Germline loops: CDR1 SGHVS, CDR2 FNYEAQ. V was pared by 3 bases and J by 0 bases, with 11 bases between.

This chain links TRBV5-4 with TRBJ1-1; 7 nucleotides align to TRBD1. Unmatched junction bases numbered 8, after V lost 9 bases and J lost 3 bases. The CDR3 spans 13 residues. Germline CDR1 SGHNT, CDR2 YYREEE (reference sequence). The CDR3 coding sequence is TGTGCCACCGGGACAGCGACGTACACTGAAGCTTTCTTT. Translating it yields CATGTATYTEAFF.

The gene calls are TRBV27 and TRBJ2-1; 9 bases align to TRBD2. The CDR3 runs to 14 residues. Germline V gene data show CDR1 as MNHEY and CDR2 as SMNVEV (reference sequence). Losses at the gene ends were 5 bases for V and 12 bases for J; bases not matched to a gene: 11. In DNA form, the CDR3 reads TGTGCCAGCAGTGAGGCGGGGGGGCTAGCGGGGCAGTTCTTC. Protein sequence: CASSEAGGLAGQFF.